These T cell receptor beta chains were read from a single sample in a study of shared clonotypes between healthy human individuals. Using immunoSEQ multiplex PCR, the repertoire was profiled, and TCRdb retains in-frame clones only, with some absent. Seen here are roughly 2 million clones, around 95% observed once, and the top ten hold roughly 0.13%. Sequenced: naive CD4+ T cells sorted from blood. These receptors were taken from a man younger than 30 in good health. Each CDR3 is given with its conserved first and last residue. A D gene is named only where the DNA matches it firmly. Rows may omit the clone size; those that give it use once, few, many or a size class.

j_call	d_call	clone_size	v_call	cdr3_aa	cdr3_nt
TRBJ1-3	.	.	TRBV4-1	CASSQFQVEGRRNTIYF	TGCGCCAGCAGCCAATTCCAGGTTGAAGGAAGGCGAAACACCATATATTTT
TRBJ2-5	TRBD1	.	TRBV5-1	CASSTGQERIQETQYF	TGCGCCAGCAGCACAGGACAGGAAAGGATCCAAGAGACCCAGTACTTC
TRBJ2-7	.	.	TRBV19	CASSIGEGQIYEQYF	TGTGCCAGTAGTATTGGGGAAGGGCAGATCTACGAGCAGTACTTC
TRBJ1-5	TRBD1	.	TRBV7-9	CASSLRQGATPGNQPQHF	TGTGCCAGCAGCTTGCGACAGGGGGCTACGCCGGGCAATCAGCCCCAGCATTTT
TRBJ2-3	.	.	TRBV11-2	CASSLGQGTDTQYF	TGTGCCAGCAGCTTAGGTCAGGGCACAGATACGCAGTATTTT
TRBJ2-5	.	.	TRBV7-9	CASSLAIETQYF	TGTGCCAGCAGCTTAGCGATCGAGACCCAGTACTTC
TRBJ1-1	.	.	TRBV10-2	CASTGSLSNTEAFF	TGCGCCAGCACCGGCAGCTTGTCGAACACTGAAGCTTTCTTT
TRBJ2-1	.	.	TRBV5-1	CASSLSSVAQPSNEQFF	TGCGCCAGCAGCTTGTCGTCTGTGGCCCAGCCTTCTAATGAGCAGTTCTTC
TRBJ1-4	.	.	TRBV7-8	CASSSKFGEKLFF	TGTGCCAGCAGCTCCAAATTCGGGGAAAAACTGTTTTTT
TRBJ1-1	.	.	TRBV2	CASLLDTLNTEAFF	TGTGCCAGCCTTCTGGACACGTTGAACACTGAAGCTTTCTTT
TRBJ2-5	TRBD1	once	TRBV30	CAWSVGGPAETQYF	TGTGCCTGGAGTGTAGGGGGCCCTGCTGAGACCCAGTACTTC
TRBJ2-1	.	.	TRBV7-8	CASSPWGEQFF	TGTGCCAGCAGCCCGTGGGGGGAGCAGTTCTTC
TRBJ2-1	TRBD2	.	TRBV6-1	CASSGTSDGEQFF	TGTGCCAGCAGTGGTACTAGCGACGGAGAGCAGTTCTTC
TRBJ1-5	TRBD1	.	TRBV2	CASRGTGLVQPQHF	TGTGCCAGCAGGGGGACAGGTCTGGTTCAGCCCCAGCATTTT
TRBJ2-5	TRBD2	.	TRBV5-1	CASSWGLAGQETQYF	TGCGCCAGCAGCTGGGGACTAGCGGGACAAGAGACCCAGTACTTC
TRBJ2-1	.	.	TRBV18	CASSPPTVGNEQFF	TGTGCCAGCTCACCACCGACAGTCGGGAATGAGCAGTTCTTC
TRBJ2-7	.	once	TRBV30	CAWSIESSEQYF	TGTGCCTGGAGCATTGAGAGCAGCGAGCAGTACTTC
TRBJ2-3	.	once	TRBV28	CASSSGDLATDTQYF	TGTGCCAGCAGTTCAGGGGACCTGGCCACAGATACGCAGTATTTT